Below are 26 T cell receptor beta chains sequenced from a single sample in a study of cytomegalovirus exposure and HLA in healthy donors (dated by TCRdb to between 2016 and 2019). Library generation was performed with the immunoSEQ multiplex PCR assay. The multiplex PCR relied on a mix of 60 forward primers for TCR Vbeta segments and 13 reverse primers for TCR Jbeta segments. This immuneACCESS table, as held by TCRdb, lists in-frame sequences with V and J called but not all clones. Of the missing ones, under half trace to an unresolved V gene in checked studies; the others have no known cause. Across this sample there are about 270,000 clones, with around 65% seen only once. The biggest ten clones account for 2% to 2.5% of the sample. What was sequenced was PBMCs. The source of these receptors is a female donor in good health and CMV-seronegative.

This chain joins TRBV30 and TRBJ2-2; 10 positions agree with TRBD2. The V gene's germline CDR1 is GTSNPN and CDR2 SVGIG (reference sequence). The CDR3 extends over 21 amino acids. Losses at the gene ends were 0 bases for V and 4 bases for J; bases not matched to a gene: 20. The CDR3 DNA follows: TGTGCCTGGAGTGTACGGGTCTGGCTAGCGGGAGAATATGCGCGCACCGGGGAGCTGTTTTTT. Encoded protein: CAWSVRVWLAGEYARTGELFF.

The J gene is TRBJ1-4, the V gene TRBV25-1; perhaps TRBD1 as D (6 bases). The CDR3 is 15 amino acids. Trimming cost V 4 bases and J 7 bases, with 16 bases left between them. Germline-derived CDR1 and CDR2 are MGHDK and SYGVNS. As DNA, the CDR3 is TGTGCCAGCAGTGGAACAGGGCCTATCACTGAAAAACTGTTTTTT. This codes for CASSGTGPITEKLFF.

The chain couples TRBV7-9 to TRBJ2-1, with D maybe TRBD2 (6 bases). CDR3 length: 15 residues. V shed 5 bases and J shed 0 bases, with 11 bases lying between them. The germline gives CDR1 SEHNR, CDR2 FQNEAQ (reference sequence). The CDR3 protein is CASSQRESSYNEQFF. The CDR3, as DNA: TGTGCCAGCAGCCAACGGGAGAGCTCCTACAATGAGCAGTTCTTC. Combining the CDR3 with reference TRBV7-9 and TRBJ2-1 gives the whole variable domain DTGVSQNPRHKITKRGQNVTFRCDPISEHNRLYWYRQTLGQGPEFLTYFQNEAQLEKSRLLSDRFSAERPKGSFSTLEIQRTEQGDSAMYLCASSQRESSYNEQFFGPGTRLTVL.

J is TRBJ1-5 and V is TRBV9; 10 nucleotides line up with TRBD1. Losses at the gene ends were 3 bases for V and 5 bases for J; bases not matched to a gene: 5. CDR3 length: 15 amino acids. Looked up from germline, CDR1 is SGDLS and CDR2 is YYNGEE. CDR3 amino acids: CASSAGQGGDQPQHF. The DNA for the CDR3 is TGTGCCAGCAGCGCAGGACAGGGGGGAGATCAGCCCCAGCATTTT.

CDR3 DNA: TGTGCCAGCAGTGAGGAAGGGAGGAGCTCCTACAATGAGCAGTTCTTC. It translates to CASSEEGRSSYNEQFF. The chain uses TRBV2 and TRBJ2-1; tentatively, D is TRBD2 (6 bases). The CDR3 consists of 16 residues. Germline values: CDR1 SNHLY, CDR2 FYNNEI. Between the trimmed V and J ends, which lost 3 bases and 0 bases, there was a span of 12 bases. Drawing the rest from reference TRBV2 and TRBJ2-1, the complete variable domain is EPEVTQTPSHQVTQMGQEVILRCVPISNHLYFYWYRQILGQKVEFLVSFYNNEISEKSEIFDDQFSVERPDGSNFTLKIRSTKLEDSAMYFCASSEEGRSSYNEQFFGPGTRLTVL.

This clone was seen only a few times. At one of its ends the junction is not consistent with the germline gene, which may arise from a read error. The V gene is TRBV7-9, the J gene TRBJ2-7; TRBD2 matches 9 bases. Looked up from germline, CDR1 is SEHNR and CDR2 is FQNEAQ (reference sequence). CDR3 length equals 16 residues. The CDR3, as DNA: TGTTCCAGCAGCTTAGAGTCTAGCGGGAAATCCTACGAGCAGTACTTC. The encoded protein is CSSSLESSGKSYEQYF. The full variable domain, in which reference TRBV7-9 and TRBJ2-7 provide the parts outside the CDR3, is DTGVSQNPRHKITKRGQNVTFRCDPISEHNRLYWYRQTLGQGPEFLTYFQNEAQLEKSRLLSDRFSAERPKGSFSTLEIQRTEQGDSAMYLCSSSLESSGKSYEQYFGPGTRLTVT.

The V call is TRBV4-1, the J call TRBJ2-3, with 8 bases lining up with TRBD2. V shed 4 bases, J shed 5 bases, and the junction held 14 bases outside the gene matches. Germline V lookup: CDR1 MGHRA, CDR2 YSYEKL. The CDR3 is made up of 17 amino acids. The CDR3 loop reads CASSLRGPGLVIDTQYF. As DNA, the CDR3 is TGCGCCAGCAGCCTAAGGGGACCGGGACTAGTGATAGATACGCAGTATTTT.

J is TRBJ2-2 and V is TRBV5-4, with 15 bases fitting TRBD2. Trimming at V came to 3 bases and at J to 6 bases, leaving 6 bases not matched to a gene. The CDR3 totals 17 residues. Germline V gene data show CDR1 as SGHNT and CDR2 as YYREEE (reference sequence). In nucleotides, the CDR3 is TGTGCCAGCAGCTCCGGACTAGCGGGAGGGGCAGCCGGGGAGCTGTTTTTT. The encoded protein is CASSSGLAGGAAGELFF.

The chain has TRBV18 and TRBJ1-1; 7 bases are shared with TRBD1. CDR3 length: 14 amino acids. J lost 1 base, V lost 4 bases, and 3 bases had no gene match. The germline gives CDR1 KGHSH, CDR2 LQKENI. The CDR3 loop reads CASSQGQTNTEAFF. As DNA, the CDR3 is TGTGCCAGCTCACAGGGACAGACGAACACTGAAGCTTTCTTT.

This clone was seen only a few times. The J gene is TRBJ2-3, the V gene TRBV7-3; 12 positions agree with TRBD2. The junction had 8 bases not matched to a gene; V was cut back by 4 bases and J by 0 bases. Germline V lookup: CDR1 SGHTA, CDR2 FQGTGA. This CDR3 has 18 amino acids. Written as DNA, the CDR3 is TGTGCCAGCAGCTCTAAGGGGACTAGCGGGTCTAGCACAGATACGCAGTATTTT. Its protein is CASSSKGTSGSSTDTQYF.

The chain is built from TRBV5-1 and TRBJ2-5; D is uncertain. The germline V gene has CDR1 SGHRS and CDR2 YFSETQ. The CDR3 has 13 residues. V dropped 1 base and J dropped 1 base, with 5 bases sitting between them. This chain's CDR3 is CASSLQFQETQYF. The CDR3, as DNA: TGCGCCAGCAGCTTGCAGTTCCAAGAGACCCAGTACTTC.

This sequence joins TRBV15 and TRBJ2-7, with 7 bases matching TRBD2. Trimming at V came to 0 bases and at J to 7 bases, leaving 9 bases not matched to a gene. This CDR3 contains 15 residues. Germline V gene data show CDR1 as LNHNV and CDR2 as YYDKDF (reference sequence). The CDR3 bases are TGTGCCACCAGCAGAGATTTTGTAGCGGGCGGAGAGCAGTACTTC. This gives the protein CATSRDFVAGGEQYF. Using reference TRBV15 and TRBJ2-7 for the parts outside the CDR3, the full variable domain is DAMVIQNPRYQVTQFGKPVTLSCSQTLNHNVMYWYQQKSSQAPKLLFHYYDKDFNNEADTPDNFQSRRPNTSFCFLDIRSPGLGDTAMYLCATSRDFVAGGEQYFGPGTRLTVT.

The chain recombines TRBV29-1 with TRBJ2-1, with 11 nucleotides matching TRBD2. The CDR3 spans 13 residues. With 8 bases clipped from V and 5 bases from J, the junction kept 5 bases outside the gene matches. Germline assignment: CDR1 SQVTM and CDR2 ANQGSEA. The CDR3 region is CSLSGRAHNEQFF. CDR3 nucleotide sequence: TGCAGCCTTAGCGGGAGGGCCCACAATGAGCAGTTCTTC.

The V gene is TRBV19, the J gene TRBJ2-5, with 7 bases lining up with TRBD2. CDR1 LNHDA and CDR2 SQIVND come from the germline V gene (reference sequence). The ends lost 9 bases at V and 7 bases at J; junction bases unmatched: 17. The CDR3 contains 15 residues. The CDR3 loop is CARGGDRDSGGTQYF. CDR3 DNA sequence: TGTGCCAGGGGGGGGGATCGGGATTCCGGTGGGACCCAGTACTTC.

This chain links TRBV5-1 with TRBJ2-7, with D possibly matching TRBD2 (6 bases). V was clipped by 4 bases and J by 5 bases, with 19 bases between them. The CDR3 is 15 amino acids. CDR1 is SGHRS, CDR2 YFSETQ, per germline. The CDR3 here is CASSDGTGLHHEQYF. CDR3 bases: TGCGCCAGCAGCGACGGGACGGGACTCCATCACGAGCAGTACTTC.

This clone was counted between two and nine times. This chain connects TRBV5-6 to TRBJ1-3; unclear D gene. The CDR3 has 14 amino acids. Germline loops: CDR1 SGHDT, CDR2 YYEEEE. V lost 0 bases, J lost 0 bases, and 4 bases lay in between. CDR3 bases: TGTGCCAGCAGCTTGGACGGCTCTGGAAACACCATATATTTT. Encoded protein: CASSLDGSGNTIYF.

This clone was seen a single time. This chain joins TRBV30 and TRBJ2-1; 12 bases line up with TRBD2. This CDR3 contains 14 residues. In germline, CDR1 is GTSNPN, CDR2 SVGIG (reference sequence). Trimming removed 3 bases from V and 8 bases from J; junction bases left unmatched: 5. This CDR3 is CAWSLAGGPDEQFF. The CDR3 DNA reads TGTGCCTGGAGCCTAGCGGGAGGGCCGGATGAGCAGTTCTTC.

This clone was picked up a small number of times. The gene calls are TRBV29-1 and TRBJ2-1; 10 bases agree with TRBD2. Germline V lookup: CDR1 SQVTM, CDR2 ANQGSEA. This CDR3 spans 14 amino acids. The V segment lost 6 bases and the J segment 8 bases; nucleotides outside the gene matches: 10. CDR3 in amino acids: CSVPLAGERDEQFF. For the CDR3, the DNA is TGCAGCGTCCCCCTAGCGGGAGAGAGGGATGAGCAGTTCTTC.

This clone has only a few counts. This chain joins TRBV30 and TRBJ1-5, with 11 bases matching TRBD1. The germline V gene has CDR1 GTSNPN and CDR2 SVGIG (reference sequence). This CDR3 has 14 amino acids. The V segment lost 3 bases and the J segment 5 bases; nucleotides outside the gene matches: 3. CDR3 coding DNA: TGTGCCTGGAGCCGGACAGGGGGCTATCAGCCCCAGCATTTT. Translated, it gives CAWSRTGGYQPQHF.

This clone has only a few counts. The chain employs TRBV18 and TRBJ1-3; maybe TRBD1 (5 bases). CDR1 is KGHSH, CDR2 LQKENI, per germline. There are 14 residues in the CDR3. Trimming removed 1 base at V and 11 bases at J, with 15 bases between. This CDR3 reads CASSPLDSGVAIYF. CDR3 DNA sequence: TGTGCCAGCTCACCACTTGACAGTGGGGTCGCCATATATTTT. The whole variable domain, filled in from reference TRBV18 and TRBJ1-3, reads NAGVMQNPRHLVRRRGQEARLRCSPMKGHSHVYWYRQLPEEGLKFMVYLQKENIIDESGMPKERFSAEFPKEGPSILRIQQVVRGDSAAYFCASSPLDSGVAIYFGEGSWLTVV.

The chain employs TRBV5-1 and TRBJ2-3; possible D gene TRBD1, 7 bases. Germline CDR1 reads SGHRS; CDR2 reads YFSETQ. The CDR3 is 15 residues long. The V end was cut by 0 bases, the J end by 4 bases, with 12 bases between. In DNA form, the CDR3 reads TGCGCCAGCAGCTTGGCAGGGGGGAATTCAGATACGCAGTATTTT. Its translation is CASSLAGGNSDTQYF.

The chain is built from TRBV29-1 and TRBJ2-7; 13 nucleotides align to TRBD2. Germline CDR1 and CDR2: SQVTM and ANQGSEA. The V segment lost 4 bases and the J segment 4 bases; nucleotides outside the gene matches: 10. This CDR3 is 16 amino acids long. The CDR3 sequence: CSVGLEGLAGNYEQYF. The CDR3 DNA reads TGCAGCGTTGGATTGGAGGGACTAGCGGGAAATTACGAGCAGTACTTC.

Remarks on this clone: A junction boundary mismatches the germline segment, possibly from a read error. This chain uses TRBV28 with TRBJ1-4; no clear D gene. CDR1 is MDHEN and CDR2 is SYDVKM in the germline V gene. This CDR3 comprises 11 residues. This CDR3 is CASSKPRERVF. CDR3 nucleotides: TGTGCCAGCAGTAAACCCCGGGAGAGAGTTTTT.

The gene calls are TRBV7-3 and TRBJ1-3; D is ambiguous. The CDR3 is 13 residues long. Germline CDR1 and CDR2: SGHTA and FQGTGA. V lost 5 bases and J lost 0, with 5 bases in between. The CDR3 spells CASSLSSGNTIYF. The DNA of the CDR3 is TGTGCCAGCAGCCTATCCTCTGGAAACACCATATATTTT.

This clone occurred a few times. The chain joins TRBV27 to TRBJ1-6; a possible D gene is TRBD1 (6 bases). Germline V CDR1 and CDR2: MNHEY, SMNVEV (reference sequence). The CDR3 is 14 amino acids. Between the trimmed V and J ends, which lost 5 bases and 10 bases, there was a span of 15 bases. The CDR3: CASSLINRVSPLHF. CDR3 coding DNA: TGTGCCAGCAGTCTTATAAACAGGGTCTCACCCCTCCACTTT.

This chain connects TRBV6-5 to TRBJ2-7; 13 bases line up with TRBD2. V was pared by 2 bases and J by 6 bases, with 1 base of the junction left unmatched. The CDR3 length is 14 residues. The germline V gene encodes CDR1 MNHEY and CDR2 SVGAGI. CDR3 sequence (DNA): TGTGCCAGCAGTTACGGACTAGCGGGGGCCGAGCAGTACTTC. Residues: CASSYGLAGAEQYF.